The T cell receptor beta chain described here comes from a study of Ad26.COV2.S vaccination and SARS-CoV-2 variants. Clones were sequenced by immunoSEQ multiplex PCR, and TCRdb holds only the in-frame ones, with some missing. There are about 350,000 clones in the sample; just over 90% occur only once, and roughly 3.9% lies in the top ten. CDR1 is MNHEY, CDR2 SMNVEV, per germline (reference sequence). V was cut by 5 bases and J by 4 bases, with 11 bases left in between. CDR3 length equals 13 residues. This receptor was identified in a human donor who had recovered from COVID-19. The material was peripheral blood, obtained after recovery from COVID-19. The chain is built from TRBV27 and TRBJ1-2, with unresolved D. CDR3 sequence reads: CASSMEEGYGYTF. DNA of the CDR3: TGTGCCAGCAGTATGGAGGAGGGCTATGGCTACACCTTC.